This T cell receptor (beta chain) is from a study of blood T cell repertoires in COVID-19. Trimming took off 1 base at V and 9 bases at J, with 13 bases between the two ends. The CDR3 is made up of 14 amino acids. The germline V gene encodes CDR1 LGHDT and CDR2 YNNKEL (reference sequence). While infection was still active, Seattle patients were enrolled and then followed longitudinally. In the authors' methods: The authors estimated nucleated cell counts from reference gene primer amplification. Produced via immunoSEQ multiplex PCR; TCRdb's table is partial and in-frame only. V and J calls and clone size come straight from that table; D and trimming were deduced from the DNA. The sample records some 180,000 clones, more than 85% being singletons.

This clonotype was sampled from a woman aged 80 or older with COVID-19, enrolled during active disease. The chain carries TRBV3-1 (or the pseudogene TRBV3-2) and TRBJ1-5, with unresolved D. The sequencing sample was made of peripheral blood. The CDR3 coding sequence is TGTGCCAGCAGCCAAGCACGATTTGCGGGGCCCCAGCATTTT. This sequence encodes CASSQARFAGPQHF.